This passage covers 5 T cell receptor beta chains from one sample sequenced in a study of cytomegalovirus exposure and HLA in healthy donors. 60 Vbeta and 13 Jbeta primers were used in PCR. This table comes from immunoSEQ multiplex PCR, and its TCRdb copy is limited to in-frame clones, with some not included. This sample has 75,000 to 100,000 clones; 65% to 75% occur once, and the top ten carry roughly 13%. Source material: PBMCs. These receptors were collected from a woman aged 70 to 79 in good health and CMV-seropositive.

The rearrangement uses TRBV19 and TRBJ2-2, with 8 bases that match TRBD2. Per germline, CDR1 LNHDA and CDR2 SQIVND (reference sequence). The CDR3 covers 14 residues. The V and J ends lost 11 bases and 5 bases, in that order; junction bases with no gene match: 10. The CDR3 nucleotides read TGTGCCTGCATAGGACTAGCTGGGACCGGGGAGCTGTTTTTT. It yields the protein CACIGLAGTGELFF.

V is TRBV7-3 and J is TRBJ1-1; 7 nucleotides align to TRBD1. This CDR3 contains 14 residues. The germline V gene encodes CDR1 SGHTA and CDR2 FQGTGA. V gave up 5 bases and J gave up 3 bases; unmatched junction bases: 6. In DNA, the CDR3 is TGTGCCAGCAGCAAACAGGGGTTGGACACTGAAGCTTTCTTT. Residues: CASSKQGLDTEAFF.

The chain is built from TRBV5-1 and TRBJ2-1; 12 nucleotides align to TRBD2. Germline V gene sequence: CDR1 SGHRS, CDR2 YFSETQ. The V and J ends lost 4 bases and 6 bases, in that order; junction bases with no gene match: 8. This CDR3 is 16 amino acids long. The CDR3: CASSPRLAGAPNEQFF. The CDR3 DNA sequence: TGCGCCAGCAGCCCAAGACTAGCGGGAGCCCCCAATGAGCAGTTCTTC.

The chain uses TRBV29-1 and TRBJ2-5, with a tentative D call TRBD1 (6 bases). V shed 7 bases and J shed 4 bases, with 16 bases lying between them. The CDR3 length is 13 residues. Germline V gene lookup returns CDR1 SQVTM and CDR2 ANQGSEA. This chain's CDR3 is CSALGQTGETQYF. In nucleotides, the CDR3 is TGCAGCGCACTCGGACAGACGGGAGAGACCCAGTACTTC. Looking up the rest from reference TRBV29-1 and TRBJ2-5 gives the full variable domain: SAVISQKPSRDICQRGTSLTIQCQVDSQVTMMFWYRQQPGQSLTLIATANQGSEATYESGFVIDKFPISRPNLTFSTLTVSNMSPEDSSIYLCSALGQTGETQYFGPGTRLLVL.

The rearrangement joins TRBV18 to TRBJ2-7, with D uncertain. This CDR3 spans 13 amino acids. The germline V gene encodes CDR1 KGHSH and CDR2 LQKENI. Between the trimmed V and J ends, which lost 2 bases and 1 base, there was a span of 6 bases. This chain's CDR3 is CASSPGRSYEQYF. The CDR3 nucleotides read TGTGCCAGCTCACCAGGCAGATCCTACGAGCAGTACTTC.